The 14 T cell receptor beta chains below come from one sample, sequenced in a study of T cells in Graves' hyperthyroidism and ophthalmopathy. Template material for amplifying TCR beta CDR3 regions consisted of RNA transcripts. A set of HTBI primers served as the primers for a first-round RT-PCR of the TCR CDR3. TCRdb passed the multiplex PCR reads through MiXCR, listing each CDR3 protein once. Here the sample spans 500,000 or so distinct CDR3 sequences, roughly 16% being singletons. The sample taken for sequencing was blood. The receptors originated from a woman in her 30s with Graves' ophthalmopathy.

This clonotype occurred many times. V usage is TRBV5-1 and J usage is TRBJ2-1; D may be TRBD1 or TRBD2 (5 bases each). The ends were cut back, 0 bases at V and 0 bases at J, with 10 bases in the middle. Germline V gives CDR1 SGHRS, CDR2 YFSETQ. This CDR3 is built from 16 residues. DNA for the CDR3: TGCGCCAGCAGCTTGGACGGGACCGCCTCCTACAATGAGCAGTTCTTC. Its translation is CASSLDGTASYNEQFF. Based on the CDR3 plus reference TRBV5-1 and TRBJ2-1, the full variable domain is KAGVTQTPRYLIKTRGQQVTLSCSPISGHRSVSWYQQTPGQGLQFLFEYFSETQRNKGNFPGRFSGRQFSNSRSEMNVSTLELGDSALYLCASSLDGTASYNEQFFGPGTRLTVL.

This clonotype was counted at least ten times. The chain is built from TRBV12-3 or TRBV12-4 and TRBJ1-2, with 7 bases fitting TRBD1. This CDR3 region has 14 residues. Germline trimming cut 3 bases from V and 8 bases from J; bases unmatched to any gene: 9. CDR3 residues: CASSLIKGASGYTF. In DNA, the CDR3 is TGTGCCAGCAGTTTGATCAAGGGGGCGTCCGGCTACACCTTC.

The rearrangement links TRBV18 to TRBJ1-4; D is possibly TRBD1 (5 bases). Trimming shortened V by 3 bases and J by 8 bases, and 10 bases separated the two germline ends. CDR1 is KGHSH, CDR2 LQKENI, per germline. The CDR3 contains 13 residues. CDR3 in DNA: TGTGCCAGCTCACCTGGGGGAAGGGAAAAACTGTTTTTT. Protein: CASSPGGREKLFF.

To note about this clonotype: It may be a read error: a sequence one base away is much more abundant. The V call is TRBV4-3, the J call TRBJ2-7; TRBD2 aligns across 7 bases. Germline lookup yields CDR1 LGHNA and CDR2 YSLEER. After removal of 4 bases from V and 0 bases from J, the junction contained 6 bases not matched to a gene. CDR3 length equals 15 residues. This CDR3 is CASSPSGLHSYEQYF. Written as DNA, the CDR3 is TGCGCCAGCAGCCCTAGCGGCCTGCACTCCTACGAGCAGTACTTC.

The chain uses TRBV6-2 or TRBV6-3 and TRBJ1-2; D remains ambiguous. The CDR3 spans 12 residues. The V and J ends lost 2 bases and 8 bases respectively, with 9 bases between them. The germline V gene encodes CDR1 MNHEY and CDR2 SVGEGT. CDR3 DNA: TGTGCCAGCAGTTACAACCCGGGAGGCTACACCTTC. As protein: CASSYNPGGYTF.

This clonotype was seen many times. V and J are TRBV20-1 and TRBJ2-5; 8 bases match TRBD2. V lost 3 bases to trimming and J lost 5 bases; unmatched junction nucleotides: 11. The germline gives CDR1 DFQATT, CDR2 SNEGSKA (reference sequence). The CDR3 extends over 15 amino acids. The CDR3, as DNA: TGCAGTGCTAGGGATCCGGGAGGGCCTGGGGAGACCCAGTACTTC. Residues: CSARDPGGPGETQYF.

The table lists this clonotype with a few counts. The CDR3 loop is CATSDSTAPSSYEQYF. In DNA, the CDR3 is TGTGCCACCAGTGATTCTACGGCTCCATCCTCCTACGAGCAGTACTTC. The chain employs TRBV24-1 and TRBJ2-7, with D hard to call. The CDR3 covers 16 residues. V gave up 2 bases and J gave up 0 bases, with 13 bases separating them. Germline assignment: CDR1 KGHDR and CDR2 SFDVKD.

The rearrangement joins TRBV12-3 or TRBV12-4 to TRBJ1-5; D not certain. Trimming shortened V by 8 bases and J by 6 bases, and 11 bases separated the two germline ends. This CDR3 contains 12 residues. CDR3 residues: CASGLPLQPQHF. In DNA, the CDR3 is TGTGCCAGCGGATTGCCACTTCAGCCCCAGCATTTT.

This clonotype was observed many times. The CDR3 reads CASSPLGGLTEAFF. Here the CDR3 DNA reads TGTGCCAGCAGCCCACTCGGGGGGCTCACTGAAGCTTTCTTT. The rearrangement joins TRBV3-1 to TRBJ1-1; D may be TRBD1 (6 bases). The CDR3 has 14 amino acids. The germline CDR1 and CDR2 sequences are LGHDT and YNNKEL (reference sequence). Trimming removed 4 bases at V and 4 bases at J, with 13 bases between.

About this clonotype: A much larger clone lies one base from this, so it may be a read error. The rearrangement uses TRBV5-1 and TRBJ1-4; D perhaps matches TRBD1 (6 bases). Germline lookup yields CDR1 SGHRS and CDR2 YFSETQ. Trimming cost V 7 bases and J 7 bases, with 14 bases left between them. The CDR3 length is 13 residues. CDR3 bases: TGCGCCAGCGCCAACGGGGGGCTTGAAAAACTGTTTTTT. Protein product: CASANGGLEKLFF.

V gene TRBV6-1 combines with J gene TRBJ1-6, with 9 bases matching TRBD1. The CDR3 is made up of 14 amino acids. The germline V gene has CDR1 MNHNS and CDR2 SASEGT. J gave up 7 bases and V 5 bases, and 3 bases lay outside the gene matches. The CDR3 sequence: CASSITGGNSPLHF. CDR3 coding DNA: TGTGCCAGCAGTATTACAGGGGGCAATTCACCCCTCCACTTT.

This clonotype occurred once. The V and J genes are TRBV19 and TRBJ2-2, with TRBD2 matching over 7 bases. The CDR3 contains 15 residues. V lost 4 bases, J lost 5 bases, and 7 bases stayed unmatched. The germline V gene has CDR1 LNHDA and CDR2 SQIVND (reference sequence). CDR3 coding DNA: TGTGCCAGTAGTAGGGGGACTATCGGAACCGGGGAGCTGTTTTTT. This codes for CASSRGTIGTGELFF.

The table lists this clonotype with a few counts. This chain connects TRBV15 to TRBJ2-5; 7 nucleotides match TRBD1. CDR1 and CDR2 from the germline V gene are LNHNV and YYDKDF (reference sequence). This CDR3 has 15 residues. Trimming at V came to 5 bases and at J to 2 bases, leaving 8 bases not matched to a gene. The CDR3, as DNA: TGTGCCACCAGCCCAACCGGGACAGATCAAGAGACCCAGTACTTC. Translated, it gives CATSPTGTDQETQYF. Full variable domain (remainder filled in from reference TRBV15 and TRBJ2-5): DAMVIQNPRYQVTQFGKPVTLSCSQTLNHNVMYWYQQKSSQAPKLLFHYYDKDFNNEADTPDNFQSRRPNTSFCFLDIRSPGLGDTAMYLCATSPTGTDQETQYFGPGTRLLVL.

This chain uses TRBV16 with TRBJ2-3; 9 bases are a match to TRBD2. V dropped 7 bases and J dropped 3; count of bases not matched to a gene: 8. Germline CDR1 and CDR2: KGHSY and FQNENV. The CDR3 covers 15 residues. CDR3 loop: CASIKREEGTDTQYF. Written as DNA, the CDR3 is TGTGCCAGCATAAAGCGGGAGGAAGGTACAGATACGCAGTATTTT.